These 26 T cell receptor beta chains were sequenced from one sample in a study of cytomegalovirus exposure and HLA in healthy donors. 13 Jbeta primers and 60 Vbeta primers were used for the PCR. Repertoires were generated with immunoSEQ multiplex PCR, while TCRdb's copy carries only in-frame clones and drops some. The sample contains 150,000 or so clones, 65% to 85% of which appear only once. Sequenced material: PBMCs. These receptors were collected from a woman in her thirties or forties in good health and CMV-seropositive.

The chain couples TRBV19 to TRBJ1-1; D unresolved. The CDR3 is 13 amino acids. Trimming left V 1 base short and J 6 bases short, with 9 bases between. Germline V gene lookup returns CDR1 LNHDA and CDR2 SQIVND (reference sequence). The CDR3 loop reads CASSIAARSEAFF. Here the CDR3 DNA reads TGTGCCAGTAGTATAGCGGCGAGGTCTGAAGCTTTCTTT.

The chain couples TRBV4-1 to TRBJ1-1; 8 bases fit TRBD1. Germline CDR1 is MGHRA and CDR2 is YSYEKL. V gave up 1 base and J gave up 1 base; unmatched junction bases: 2. This CDR3 contains 15 residues. The CDR3 sequence is CASSQVGTGNTEAFF. The CDR3 coding sequence is TGCGCCAGCAGCCAAGTTGGGACAGGGAACACTGAAGCTTTCTTT.

This chain joins TRBV10-3 and TRBJ1-1; possible D gene TRBD1, 6 bases. Germline V gives CDR1 ENHRY, CDR2 SYGVKD. V was shortened by 4 bases and J by 4 bases, with 10 bases between the two germline ends. The CDR3 is made up of 13 amino acids. CDR3 amino acids: CAISGQVGTEAFF. The CDR3 region has the DNA TGTGCCATCAGTGGACAGGTGGGCACTGAAGCTTTCTTT.

The gene calls are TRBV5-1 and TRBJ2-7; perhaps TRBD2 as D (6 bases). Germline V gene data show CDR1 as SGHRS and CDR2 as YFSETQ. Trimming shortened V by 1 base and J by 3 bases, and 11 bases separated the two germline ends. This CDR3 contains 14 residues. The DNA for the CDR3 is TGCGCCAGCAGCTTGTATGCCGGGGGCTACGAGCAGTACTTC. The encoded protein is CASSLYAGGYEQYF.

This chain connects TRBV5-1 to TRBJ2-1, with D possibly matching TRBD1 (6 bases). This CDR3 contains 13 residues. Per the germline V gene, CDR1 is SGHRS and CDR2 is YFSETQ. With 6 bases removed from V and 6 bases from J, the gap between germline ends came to 13 bases. The CDR3 loop reads CASTTGLSNEQFF. The CDR3 bases are TGCGCCAGCACAACAGGGCTGAGCAATGAGCAGTTCTTC.

This chain connects TRBV2 to TRBJ1-5, with 7 bases identical to TRBD1. This CDR3 has 13 amino acids. The germline CDR1 and CDR2 sequences are SNHLY and FYNNEI. V lost 6 bases and J lost 9; bases outside the gene matches: 8. This chain's CDR3 is CASRPDRVLPQHF. The CDR3, as DNA: TGTGCCAGCAGGCCCGACAGGGTACTGCCCCAGCATTTT. The full variable domain, completed using reference TRBV2 and TRBJ1-5, is EPEVTQTPSHQVTQMGQEVILRCVPISNHLYFYWYRQILGQKVEFLVSFYNNEISEKSEIFDDQFSVERPDGSNFTLKIRSTKLEDSAMYFCASRPDRVLPQHFGDGTRLSIL.

This clone was seen a few times. This sequence joins TRBV13 and TRBJ2-1; a weak D match, TRBD2 (5 bases). V was pared by 2 bases and J by 2 bases, with 19 bases between. CDR3 size: 18 residues. Germline loops: CDR1 PRHDT, CDR2 FYEKMQ (reference sequence). CDR3 nucleotide sequence: TGTGCCAGCAGCTTACTAGCAACCACCCCAGGCCCCTACAATGAGCAGTTCTTC. This encodes CASSLLATTPGPYNEQFF.

This chain uses TRBV4-2 with TRBJ1-1; tentative D call: TRBD1 (5 bases). The V end lost 4 bases, the J end lost 1 base, and 7 bases lay between the germline ends. CDR3 length equals 13 residues. Germline loops: CDR1 LGHNA, CDR2 YNFKEQ. The CDR3 loop is CASSLTGNTEAFF. The CDR3 bases are TGTGCCAGCAGCCTAACAGGGAACACTGAAGCTTTCTTT.

The J gene is TRBJ1-5, the V gene TRBV6-1; 7 bases match TRBD1. V was clipped by 4 bases and J by 3 bases; unmatched bases: 12. Germline V gene lookup returns CDR1 MNHNS and CDR2 SASEGT. The CDR3 is made up of 17 amino acids. DNA for the CDR3: TGTGCCAGCAGTGCCCAAGACAGGGCGATTCCCAATCAGCCCCAGCATTTT. It translates to CASSAQDRAIPNQPQHF.

This rearrangement joins TRBV5-1 to TRBJ1-1; 7 nucleotides align to TRBD1. The CDR3 has 16 residues. Germline loops: CDR1 SGHRS, CDR2 YFSETQ. V lost 4 bases to trimming and J lost 0 bases; unmatched junction nucleotides: 9. This CDR3 is CASSTGTAQMNTEAFF. As DNA, the CDR3 is TGCGCCAGCAGCACCGGGACAGCTCAAATGAACACTGAAGCTTTCTTT.

The rearrangement joins TRBV5-6 to TRBJ2-5, with 8 nucleotides matching TRBD1. CDR3 length equals 14 residues. The V and J ends lost 2 bases and 5 bases, in that order; junction bases with no gene match: 5. Looked up from germline, CDR1 is SGHDT and CDR2 is YYEEEE. CDR3: CASSFVDRGETQYF. The CDR3 region has the DNA TGTGCCAGCAGCTTTGTAGACAGGGGTGAGACCCAGTACTTC. Drawing the rest from reference TRBV5-6 and TRBJ2-5, the complete variable domain is DAGVTQSPTHLIKTRGQQVTLRCSPKSGHDTVSWYQQALGQGPQFIFQYYEEEERQRGNFPDRFSGHQFPNYSSELNVNALLLGDSALYLCASSFVDRGETQYFGPGTRLLVL.

This chain connects TRBV11-3 to TRBJ1-1; maybe TRBD1 (5 bases). Germline V CDR1 and CDR2: SGHNT, YENEEA. Trimming shortened V by 5 bases and J by 4 bases, and 17 bases separated the two germline ends. The CDR3 extends over 15 amino acids. In nucleotides, the CDR3 is TGTGCCAGCAGCCCATCGGGGGGGGGAGGCACTGAAGCTTTCTTT. Translated, it gives CASSPSGGGGTEAFF.

This chain's CDR3 is CAWSRTSGSTNTQYF. DNA of the CDR3: TGTGCCTGGAGCCGGACTAGCGGGAGTACAAATACGCAGTATTTT. The J gene is TRBJ2-3, the V gene TRBV30; 13 positions agree with TRBD2. The CDR3 is 15 residues long. V trimming: 3 bases; J trimming: 7 bases; junction bases outside the gene matches: 7. Germline CDR1 GTSNPN, CDR2 SVGIG (reference sequence).

V is TRBV11-2 and J is TRBJ1-4; 10 bases are a match to TRBD1. The germline gives CDR1 SGHAT, CDR2 FQNNGV. The CDR3 runs 15 residues. V gave up 1 base and J gave up 10 bases; unmatched junction bases: 6. The CDR3, as DNA: TGTGCCAGCAGCTTAGTGCCCGGGACAGGGGTAAAACTGTTTTTT. Translation gives CASSLVPGTGVKLFF. The whole variable domain, remainder taken from reference TRBV11-2 and TRBJ1-4, is EAGVAQSPRYKIIEKRQSVAFWCNPISGHATLYWYQQILGQGPKLLIQFQNNGVVDDSQLPKDRFSAERLKGVDSTLKIQPAKLEDSAVYLCASSLVPGTGVKLFFGSGTQLSVL.

The chain recombines TRBV5-6 with TRBJ2-3; D remains unclear. CDR3 length: 15 amino acids. Per germline, CDR1 SGHDT and CDR2 YYEEEE. V was pared by 4 bases and J by 2 bases, with 14 bases between. CDR3: CASSPRLIYTDTQYF. The CDR3 DNA reads TGTGCCAGCAGCCCCCGACTGATTTACACAGATACGCAGTATTTT.

J is TRBJ1-2 and V is TRBV29-1; D not resolved. CDR3 length equals 8 residues. The ends were cut back, 7 bases at V and 7 bases at J, with 4 bases in the middle. Germline CDR1 SQVTM, CDR2 ANQGSEA. The CDR3 DNA follows: TGCAGCGCGGGTGGCTACACCTTC. Its protein product is CSAGGYTF.

This rearrangement joins TRBV19 to TRBJ1-1, with 10 positions matching TRBD1. V was clipped by 5 bases and J by 3 bases; unmatched bases: 12. In germline, CDR1 is LNHDA, CDR2 SQIVND (reference sequence). This CDR3 has 17 amino acids. In DNA, the CDR3 is TGTGCCAGTAGTCAACCTCCGGGACAGGGGTTTTACACTGAAGCTTTCTTT. This gives the protein CASSQPPGQGFYTEAFF.

This chain uses TRBV28 with TRBJ2-7, with 8 bases that match TRBD1. J was trimmed by 3 bases and V by 6 bases; bases with no gene match: 1. Germline CDR1 reads MDHEN; CDR2 reads SYDVKM. This CDR3 comprises 12 residues. CDR3 residues: CASRDRVYEQYF. CDR3 sequence (DNA): TGTGCCAGCAGGGACAGGGTCTACGAGCAGTACTTC.

This CDR3 is CSDTDSGLAGVWGDTQYF. In DNA form, the CDR3 reads TGCAGCGACACGGACAGTGGACTAGCGGGAGTTTGGGGGGATACGCAGTATTTT. The V and J genes are TRBV29-1 and TRBJ2-3; 13 positions agree with TRBD2. The CDR3 sequence is 18 residues long. V shed 7 bases and J 6 bases; nucleotides not matched to a gene: 19. Germline lookup yields CDR1 SQVTM and CDR2 ANQGSEA.

V usage is TRBV27 and J usage is TRBJ1-1, with D possibly being TRBD1 (5 bases). V was shortened by 6 bases and J by 4 bases, with 12 bases between the two germline ends. In germline, CDR1 is MNHEY, CDR2 SMNVEV (reference sequence). This CDR3 has 13 amino acids. The CDR3 region is CASRVLGGTEAFF. CDR3 in DNA: TGTGCCAGCAGAGTACTGGGGGGCACTGAAGCTTTCTTT.

V is TRBV7-9 and J is TRBJ2-7; 7 nucleotides line up with TRBD1. Per the germline V gene, CDR1 is SEHNR and CDR2 is FQNEAQ (reference sequence). This CDR3 comprises 14 residues. V shed 3 bases and J 5 bases; nucleotides not matched to a gene: 7. The CDR3 here is CASSLRQGVDEQYF. The CDR3 coding sequence is TGTGCCAGCAGCTTGAGACAGGGTGTGGACGAGCAGTACTTC.

V gene TRBV5-1 combines with J gene TRBJ1-1; a possible D gene is TRBD1 (6 bases). The germline CDR1 and CDR2 sequences are SGHRS and YFSETQ. Trimming removed 3 bases at V and 1 base at J, with 13 bases between. CDR3 length: 15 residues. CDR3 DNA sequence: TGCGCCAGCAGCTCCTTACAGGGAGCGAACACTGAAGCTTTCTTT. Protein sequence: CASSSLQGANTEAFF.

V usage is TRBV5-1 and J usage is TRBJ2-1; 10 positions agree with TRBD2. Germline V gene sequence: CDR1 SGHRS, CDR2 YFSETQ. V trimming: 4 bases; J trimming: 6 bases; junction bases outside the gene matches: 10. CDR3 length: 16 residues. The CDR3 is CASSLAGEMGSNEQFF. The DNA of the CDR3 is TGCGCCAGCAGCCTAGCGGGAGAGATGGGGAGCAATGAGCAGTTCTTC. The full variable domain, rest sourced from reference TRBV5-1 and TRBJ2-1, is KAGVTQTPRYLIKTRGQQVTLSCSPISGHRSVSWYQQTPGQGLQFLFEYFSETQRNKGNFPGRFSGRQFSNSRSEMNVSTLELGDSALYLCASSLAGEMGSNEQFFGPGTRLTVL.

The chain is built from TRBV5-6 and TRBJ1-2; 12 bases map to TRBD1. Germline CDR1 reads SGHDT; CDR2 reads YYEEEE. The J segment lost 7 bases and the V segment lost 2 bases, leaving 6 bases of the junction unmatched. There are 15 residues in the CDR3. This chain's CDR3 is CASSFGGQGALGYTF. CDR3 coding DNA: TGTGCCAGCAGCTTTGGGGGACAGGGGGCGCTTGGCTACACCTTC.

This sequence joins TRBV7-2 and TRBJ2-1, with 9 bases aligning to TRBD2. Germline V lookup: CDR1 SGHTA, CDR2 FQGNSA. V was pared by 5 bases and J by 8 bases, with 7 bases of the junction left unmatched. The CDR3 runs 14 residues. The CDR3 loop reads CASSPTGLAHEQFF. The CDR3 DNA reads as TGTGCCAGCAGCCCCACGGGACTAGCCCATGAGCAGTTCTTC.

The chain employs TRBV5-1 and TRBJ2-1, with a possible D match to TRBD2 (5 bases). The germline V gene has CDR1 SGHRS and CDR2 YFSETQ. The germline V and J ends were trimmed by 4 bases and 8 bases, with 13 bases remaining between them. The CDR3 extends over 13 amino acids. The CDR3 DNA follows: TGCGCCAGCAGCCGGAGAGCGGACGATGAGCAGTTCTTC. It yields the protein CASSRRADDEQFF. Filled out from reference TRBV5-1 and TRBJ2-1, the complete variable domain reads KAGVTQTPRYLIKTRGQQVTLSCSPISGHRSVSWYQQTPGQGLQFLFEYFSETQRNKGNFPGRFSGRQFSNSRSEMNVSTLELGDSALYLCASSRRADDEQFFGPGTRLTVL.